The clone carrying this T cell receptor (beta chain) was counted once. Other DNA sequences in this sample translate to the same CDR3. The test was conducted at deep level. Assay: immunoSEQ multiplex PCR; the TCRdb copy retains only in-frame clones and omits some. The table lists about 2,500,000 clones, 90% to 95% of them singletons, with more than 0.12% in the top ten. This entry belongs to a study of shared clonotypes between healthy human individuals. In the study overall: Serving as donors were two women and three men, whose ages spanned 18 to 49. The plates for each donor numbered three CD4 naive, three CD4 memory, two CD8 naive and one CD8 memory.

Healthy HIV-negative adults with no recent acute infections or vaccinations were recruited as donors. The CDR3 has 13 residues. Germline-derived CDR1 and CDR2 are MNHEY and SVGAGI. V shed 5 bases and J shed 1 base, with 8 bases lying between them. This chain connects TRBV6-5 to TRBJ1-1; perhaps TRBD1 as D (6 bases). The specimen was naive CD4+ T cells sorted from blood. Documented subset: CD45RA+ positively selected. This sequence originates from a man aged 18 to 30 in good health. In DNA form, the CDR3 reads TGTGCCAGCAGTCTACAGGGGAACACTGAAGCTTTCTTT. Translated: CASSLQGNTEAFF.